This T cell receptor (beta chain) emerged from a study of blood T cell repertoires in COVID-19. Study-wide context: Researchers got acute and convalescent COVID-19 samples from the United States, Italy and Spain. Sources were T cells, B-cell-depleted T cells, or PBMCs; the material itself was cDNA or gDNA.

In the authors' workflow: Quantification of nucleated cells was approximated via reference gene primer amplification. The table came from immunoSEQ multiplex PCR; TCRdb's copy has only in-frame clones and leaves some out. The V and J calls and clone size were taken over from that table, and D and trimming were inferred from the DNA. The sample carries around 140,000 clones, roughly three quarters recorded once. The CDR3 has 15 amino acids. Looked up from germline, CDR1 is SGHAT and CDR2 is FQNNGV. The germline V and J ends were trimmed by 6 bases and 2 bases, with 14 bases remaining between them. What was sequenced was peripheral blood. The chain uses TRBV11-2 and TRBJ2-1; D is perhaps TRBD2 (5 bases). The receptor was isolated from a woman aged 55-69 years with acute or convalescent COVID-19. The CDR3 DNA reads as TGTGCCAGCAGATCAGGATCCGGGGCCTACAATGAGCAGTTCTTC. Its protein is CASRSGSGAYNEQFF.